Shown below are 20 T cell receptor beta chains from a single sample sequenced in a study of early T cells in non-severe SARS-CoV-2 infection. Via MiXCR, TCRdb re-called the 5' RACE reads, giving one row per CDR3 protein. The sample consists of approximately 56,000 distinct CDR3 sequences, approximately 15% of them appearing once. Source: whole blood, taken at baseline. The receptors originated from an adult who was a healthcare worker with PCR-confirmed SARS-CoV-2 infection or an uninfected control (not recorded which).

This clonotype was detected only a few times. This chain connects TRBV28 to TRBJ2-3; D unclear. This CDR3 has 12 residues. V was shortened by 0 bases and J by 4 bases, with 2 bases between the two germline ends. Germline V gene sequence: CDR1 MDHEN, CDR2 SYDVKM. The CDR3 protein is CASSLWSDTQYF. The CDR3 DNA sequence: TGTGCCAGCAGTTTATGGTCAGATACGCAGTATTTT.

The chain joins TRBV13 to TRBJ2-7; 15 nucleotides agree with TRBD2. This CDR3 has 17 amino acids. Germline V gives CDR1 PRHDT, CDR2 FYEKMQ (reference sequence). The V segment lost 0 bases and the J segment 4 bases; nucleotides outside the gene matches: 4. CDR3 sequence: CASSLGGLAGGPYEQYF. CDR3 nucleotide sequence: TGTGCCAGCAGCTTAGGCGGACTAGCGGGAGGGCCATACGAGCAGTACTTC.

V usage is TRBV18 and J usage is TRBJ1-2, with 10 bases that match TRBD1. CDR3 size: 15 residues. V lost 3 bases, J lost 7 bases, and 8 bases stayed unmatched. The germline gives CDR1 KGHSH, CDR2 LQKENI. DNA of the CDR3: TGTGCCAGCTCACCGGGACAGGGGTCCTCGGGTGGCTACACCTTC. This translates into CASSPGQGSSGGYTF.

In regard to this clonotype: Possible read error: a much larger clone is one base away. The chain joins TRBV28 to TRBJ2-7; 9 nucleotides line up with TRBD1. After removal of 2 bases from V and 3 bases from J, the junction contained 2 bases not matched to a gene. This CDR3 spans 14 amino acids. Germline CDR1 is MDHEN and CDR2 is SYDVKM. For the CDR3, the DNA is TGTGCCAGCAGTTTAAAGGGACAGGGCTACGAGCAGTACTTC. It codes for CASSLKGQGYEQYF.

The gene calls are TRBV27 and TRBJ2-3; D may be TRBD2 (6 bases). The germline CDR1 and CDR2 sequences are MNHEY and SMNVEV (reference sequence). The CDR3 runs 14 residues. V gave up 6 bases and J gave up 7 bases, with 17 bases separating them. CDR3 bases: TGTGCCAGCAGCTCGGGACTTCCCCCGAATACGCAGTATTTT. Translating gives CASSSGLPPNTQYF.

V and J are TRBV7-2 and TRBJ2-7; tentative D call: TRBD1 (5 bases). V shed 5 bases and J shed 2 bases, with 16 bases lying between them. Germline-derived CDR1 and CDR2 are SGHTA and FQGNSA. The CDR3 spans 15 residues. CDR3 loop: CASSPTWAGTYEQYF. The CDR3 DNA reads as TGTGCCAGCAGCCCTACTTGGGCAGGGACCTACGAGCAGTACTTC.

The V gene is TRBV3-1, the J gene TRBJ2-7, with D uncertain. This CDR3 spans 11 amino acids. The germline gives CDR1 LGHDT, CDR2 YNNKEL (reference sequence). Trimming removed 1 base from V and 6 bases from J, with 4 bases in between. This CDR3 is CASSQAGEQYF. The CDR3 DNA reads TGTGCCAGCAGCCAAGCCGGCGAGCAGTACTTC.

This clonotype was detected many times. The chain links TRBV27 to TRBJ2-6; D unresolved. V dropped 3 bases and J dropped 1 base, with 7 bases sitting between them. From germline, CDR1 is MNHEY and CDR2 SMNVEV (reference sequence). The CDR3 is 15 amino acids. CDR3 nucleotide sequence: TGTGCCAGCAGTTTGCTTGGATCTGGGGCCAACGTCCTGACTTTC. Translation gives CASSLLGSGANVLTF.

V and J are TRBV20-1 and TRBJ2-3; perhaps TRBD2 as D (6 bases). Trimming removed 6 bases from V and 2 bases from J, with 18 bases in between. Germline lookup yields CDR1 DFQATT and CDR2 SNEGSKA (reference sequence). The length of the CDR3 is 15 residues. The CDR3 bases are TGCAGTGCCGTATCGGGGGTAGCGGCCACAGATACGCAGTATTTT. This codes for CSAVSGVAATDTQYF.

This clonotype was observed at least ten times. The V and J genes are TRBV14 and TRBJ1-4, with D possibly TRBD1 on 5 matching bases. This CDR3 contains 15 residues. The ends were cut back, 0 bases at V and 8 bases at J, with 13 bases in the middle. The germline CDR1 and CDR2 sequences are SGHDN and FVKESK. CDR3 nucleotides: TGTGCCAGCAGCCAAGACCCCGGGGCAGGAGAAAAACTGTTTTTT. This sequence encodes CASSQDPGAGEKLFF.

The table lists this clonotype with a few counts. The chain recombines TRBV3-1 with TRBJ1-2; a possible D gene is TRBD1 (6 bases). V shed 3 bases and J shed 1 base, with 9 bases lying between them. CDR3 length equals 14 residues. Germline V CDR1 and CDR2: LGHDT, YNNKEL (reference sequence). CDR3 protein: CASSHMDSNYGYTF. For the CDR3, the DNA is TGTGCCAGCAGCCACATGGACAGTAACTATGGCTACACCTTC.

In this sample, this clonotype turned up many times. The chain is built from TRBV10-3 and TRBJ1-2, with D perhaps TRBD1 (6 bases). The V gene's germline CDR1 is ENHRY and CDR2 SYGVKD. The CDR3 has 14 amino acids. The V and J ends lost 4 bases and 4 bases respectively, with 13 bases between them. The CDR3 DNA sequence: TGTGCCATCAGTGTGAACAGGGAGGGCTATGGCTACACCTTC. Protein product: CAISVNREGYGYTF.

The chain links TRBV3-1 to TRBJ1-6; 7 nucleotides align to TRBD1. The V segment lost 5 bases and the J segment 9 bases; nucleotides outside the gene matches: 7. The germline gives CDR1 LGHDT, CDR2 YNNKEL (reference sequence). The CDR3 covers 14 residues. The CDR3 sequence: CASSYLTGVSPLHF. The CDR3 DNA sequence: TGTGCCAGCAGCTACCTAACAGGGGTTTCACCCCTCCACTTT.

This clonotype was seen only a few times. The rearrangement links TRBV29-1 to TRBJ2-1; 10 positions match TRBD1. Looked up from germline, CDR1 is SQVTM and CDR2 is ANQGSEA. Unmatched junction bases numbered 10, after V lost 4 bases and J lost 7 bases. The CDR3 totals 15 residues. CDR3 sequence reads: CSVARQGAVYNEQFF. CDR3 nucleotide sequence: TGCAGCGTTGCTAGACAGGGGGCTGTATATAATGAGCAGTTCTTC.

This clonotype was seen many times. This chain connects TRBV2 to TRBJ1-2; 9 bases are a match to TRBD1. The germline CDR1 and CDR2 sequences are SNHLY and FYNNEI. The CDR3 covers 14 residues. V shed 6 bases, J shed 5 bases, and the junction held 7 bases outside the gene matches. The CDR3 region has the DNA TGTGCCAGCAGCCCCGGGACAGGGCTATATGGCTACACCTTC. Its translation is CASSPGTGLYGYTF.

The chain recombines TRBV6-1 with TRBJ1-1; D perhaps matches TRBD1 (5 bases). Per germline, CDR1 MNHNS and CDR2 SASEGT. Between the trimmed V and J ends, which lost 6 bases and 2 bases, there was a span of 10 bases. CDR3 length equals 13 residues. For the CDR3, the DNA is TGTGCCAGCAGAGAAACAGGAAACACTGAAGCTTTCTTT. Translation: CASRETGNTEAFF.

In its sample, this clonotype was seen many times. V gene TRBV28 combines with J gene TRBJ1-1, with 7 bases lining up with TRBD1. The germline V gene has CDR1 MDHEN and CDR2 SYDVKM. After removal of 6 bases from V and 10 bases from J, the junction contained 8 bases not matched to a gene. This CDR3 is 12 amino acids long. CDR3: CASSIDREGAFF. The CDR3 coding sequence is TGTGCCAGCAGCATTGACAGGGAGGGAGCTTTCTTT. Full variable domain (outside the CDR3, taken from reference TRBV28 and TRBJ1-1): DVKVTQSSRYLVKRTGEKVFLECVQDMDHENMFWYRQDPGLGLRLIYFSYDVKMKEKGDIPEGYSVSREKKERFSLILESASTNQTSMYLCASSIDREGAFFGQGTRLTVV.

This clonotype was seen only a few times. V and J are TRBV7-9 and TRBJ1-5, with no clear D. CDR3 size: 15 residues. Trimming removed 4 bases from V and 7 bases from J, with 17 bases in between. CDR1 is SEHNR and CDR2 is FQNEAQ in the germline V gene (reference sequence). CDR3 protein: CASSSDAEEKQPQHF. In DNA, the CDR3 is TGTGCCAGCAGCTCCGATGCGGAGGAGAAACAGCCCCAGCATTTT.

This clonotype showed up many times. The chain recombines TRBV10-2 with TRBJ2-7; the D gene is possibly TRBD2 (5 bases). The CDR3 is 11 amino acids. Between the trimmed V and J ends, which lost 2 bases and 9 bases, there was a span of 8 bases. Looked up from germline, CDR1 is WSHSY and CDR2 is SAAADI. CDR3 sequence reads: CASSETSGQYF. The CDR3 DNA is TGCGCCAGCAGTGAGACTAGTGGGCAGTACTTC.

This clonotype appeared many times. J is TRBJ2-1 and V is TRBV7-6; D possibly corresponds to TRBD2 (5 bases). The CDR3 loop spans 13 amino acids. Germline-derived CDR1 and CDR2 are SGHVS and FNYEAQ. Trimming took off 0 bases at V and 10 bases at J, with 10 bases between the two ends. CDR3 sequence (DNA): TGTGCCAGCAGCTTAGCGCTCCAGCGGGAGCAGTTCTTC. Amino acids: CASSLALQREQFF.